The 27 T cell receptor beta chains listed next were all sequenced from one sample in a study of graft-versus-host responses after intestinal transplantation. The data were produced by immunoSEQ multiplex PCR, yet TCRdb's version contains in-frame clones alone and is incomplete. The sample records more than 95,000 clones, over 75% being singletons. Their antigen targets remain unknown. The material was unstimulated CD4+ T cells sorted from spleen or lymph node cells, obtained before intestinal transplant. These TCRs come from a human donor who received an intestinal transplant.

The V and J genes are TRBV7-2 and TRBJ2-7; TRBD1 matches at 8 bases. This CDR3 spans 16 amino acids. Germline CDR1 SGHTA, CDR2 FQGNSA. The ends lost 2 bases at V and 3 bases at J; junction bases unmatched: 9. CDR3 residues: CASSLPGQGGDYEQYF. Here the CDR3 DNA reads TGTGCCAGCAGCTTACCCGGACAGGGTGGGGACTACGAGCAGTACTTC.

The chain links TRBV2 to TRBJ2-1; TRBD2 matches 9 bases. The CDR3 is 14 amino acids. Losses at the gene ends were 8 bases for V and 8 bases for J; bases not matched to a gene: 10. Germline V gene data show CDR1 as SNHLY and CDR2 as FYNNEI. The CDR3 DNA is TGTGCCAGCGGGGTAGCGGGAGTACTCGATGAGCAGTTCTTC. Translating gives CASGVAGVLDEQFF.

The chain couples TRBV6-5 to TRBJ2-7; 8 bases fit TRBD2. Losses at the gene ends were 6 bases for V and 5 bases for J; bases not matched to a gene: 12. This CDR3 comprises 15 residues. Germline V gene lookup returns CDR1 MNHEY and CDR2 SVGAGI. The CDR3 coding sequence is TGTGCCAGCAGGCATCCGGGACTAGGGCGTGACGAGCAGTACTTC. It specifies CASRHPGLGRDEQYF.

The chain recombines TRBV5-6 with TRBJ2-1; 9 positions match TRBD2. The CDR3 is made up of 16 amino acids. Germline CDR1 reads SGHDT; CDR2 reads YYEEEE. With V trimmed by 0 bases and J by 5 bases, 6 bases remained unmatched. The CDR3 sequence is CASSLAASGVDNEQFF. DNA for the CDR3: TGTGCCAGCAGCTTGGCCGCTAGCGGGGTCGACAATGAGCAGTTCTTC.

A few counts support this clone. This CDR3 is also generated by other DNA sequences in the sample. This chain connects TRBV5-1 to TRBJ2-7; D may match TRBD1 or TRBD2 (5 bases each). Deletions cut 1 base from V and 4 bases from J, with 6 bases between. CDR3 length: 12 residues. From germline, CDR1 is SGHRS and CDR2 YFSETQ. The CDR3 spells CASSLWGYEQYF. The CDR3 DNA reads TGCGCCAGCAGCTTGTGGGGGTACGAGCAGTACTTC.

The genes are TRBV5-4 and TRBJ2-1; D unclear. The CDR3 has 11 amino acids. The V end was cut by 3 bases, the J end by 6 bases, with 4 bases between. Germline V gives CDR1 SGHNT, CDR2 YYREEE (reference sequence). CDR3 protein: CASSSRNEQFF. The CDR3, as DNA: TGTGCCAGCAGCTCCCGCAATGAGCAGTTCTTC.

The chain has TRBV28 and TRBJ2-1; 12 nucleotides agree with TRBD2. The V segment lost 5 bases and the J segment 5 bases; nucleotides outside the gene matches: 4. The germline V gene encodes CDR1 MDHEN and CDR2 SYDVKM. This CDR3 has 15 amino acids. CDR3 in amino acids: CASSPGLAGNNEQFF. CDR3 sequence (DNA): TGTGCCAGCAGTCCCGGACTAGCGGGAAACAATGAGCAGTTCTTC.

The chain is built from TRBV9 and TRBJ1-1; no firm D call. V lost 4 bases, J lost 1 base, and 11 bases lay in between. CDR3 length equals 14 residues. The germline CDR1 and CDR2 sequences are SGDLS and YYNGEE. This CDR3 reads CASSLPDKNTEAFF. The CDR3 bases are TGTGCCAGCAGCTTACCCGACAAGAACACTGAAGCTTTCTTT.

This sequence joins TRBV2 and TRBJ2-1, with 9 bases lining up with TRBD1. Germline V gives CDR1 SNHLY, CDR2 FYNNEI. This CDR3 region has 17 residues. Trimming removed 6 bases from V and 7 bases from J; junction bases left unmatched: 16. The CDR3, as DNA: TGTGCCAGCAGGGCCGGGACAGGGCGAGGCCGCGGAAATGAGCAGTTCTTC. It yields the protein CASRAGTGRGRGNEQFF. Full variable domain (missing parts from reference TRBV2 and TRBJ2-1): EPEVTQTPSHQVTQMGQEVILRCVPISNHLYFYWYRQILGQKVEFLVSFYNNEISEKSEIFDDQFSVERPDGSNFTLKIRSTKLEDSAMYFCASRAGTGRGRGNEQFFGPGTRLTVL.

The J gene is TRBJ1-6, the V gene TRBV28, with D unclear. The germline gives CDR1 MDHEN, CDR2 SYDVKM. This CDR3 has 15 residues. Trimming removed 2 bases at V and 0 bases at J, with 5 bases between. The CDR3 protein is CASSLDGSYNSPLHF. The CDR3 DNA follows: TGTGCCAGCAGTTTAGATGGCTCCTATAATTCACCCCTCCACTTT.

The chain joins TRBV5-1 to TRBJ2-1; tentative D call: TRBD1 (5 bases). The CDR3 runs 16 residues. CDR1 and CDR2 from the germline V gene are SGHRS and YFSETQ. Deletions cut 0 bases from V and 0 bases from J, with 10 bases between. This chain's CDR3 is CASSLARASSYNEQFF. CDR3 DNA sequence: TGCGCCAGCAGCTTGGCCAGGGCGAGCTCCTACAATGAGCAGTTCTTC. The full variable domain, rest sourced from reference TRBV5-1 and TRBJ2-1, is KAGVTQTPRYLIKTRGQQVTLSCSPISGHRSVSWYQQTPGQGLQFLFEYFSETQRNKGNFPGRFSGRQFSNSRSEMNVSTLELGDSALYLCASSLARASSYNEQFFGPGTRLTVL.

The chain couples TRBV2 to TRBJ1-6; TRBD1 is a possible D gene (5 bases). The CDR3 covers 14 residues. With 7 bases removed from V and 8 bases from J, the gap between germline ends came to 15 bases. In germline, CDR1 is SNHLY, CDR2 FYNNEI. Here the CDR3 reads CASTPGRRDSPLHF. The CDR3 DNA follows: TGTGCCAGCACCCCAGGGAGACGGGATTCACCCCTCCACTTT.

The chain employs TRBV6-5 and TRBJ1-3; tentative D call: TRBD1 (6 bases). Germline assignment: CDR1 MNHEY and CDR2 SVGAGI. Deletions cut 7 bases from V and 4 bases from J, with 11 bases between. The CDR3 consists of 13 residues. CDR3 nucleotides: TGTGCCAGCATATGGGGGCACGGAAACACCATATATTTT. Its protein is CASIWGHGNTIYF.

The V call is TRBV5-6, the J call TRBJ1-4; weak D call: TRBD1 (6 bases). Per the germline V gene, CDR1 is SGHDT and CDR2 is YYEEEE. The V gene lost 4 bases and the J gene lost 5 bases, with 15 bases spanning the gap. CDR3 length: 15 amino acids. The CDR3 is CASSHDGGWNEKLFF. The DNA of the CDR3 is TGTGCCAGCAGCCACGACGGGGGCTGGAATGAAAAACTGTTTTTT.

This chain links TRBV6-1 with TRBJ1-1; D is possibly TRBD1 (6 bases). Per the germline V gene, CDR1 is MNHNS and CDR2 is SASEGT. The V and J ends lost 6 bases and 5 bases respectively, with 19 bases between them. CDR3 length: 15 residues. CDR3 sequence: CASSHTWGRGTEAFF. As DNA, the CDR3 is TGTGCCAGCAGCCACACCTGGGGAAGGGGGACTGAAGCTTTCTTT.

This clone was seen only a few times. This sequence joins TRBV6-5 and TRBJ2-3, with 13 bases aligning to TRBD2. The junction had 7 bases not matched to a gene; V was cut back by 8 bases and J by 5 bases. The CDR3 contains 15 residues. CDR1 and CDR2 (germline): MNHEY, SVGAGI. CDR3 coding DNA: TGTGCCAGCCGACGACTAGCGGGAGGTGGAGATACGCAGTATTTT. Protein sequence: CASRRLAGGGDTQYF.

The genes are TRBV2 and TRBJ2-7, with TRBD1 matching over 10 bases. The junction had 3 bases not matched to a gene; V was cut back by 5 bases and J by 2 bases. The CDR3 is 14 amino acids. Germline V gives CDR1 SNHLY, CDR2 FYNNEI. CDR3 in DNA: TGTGCCAGCAGTCGGGACAGGGGACCCTACGAGCAGTACTTC. It encodes CASSRDRGPYEQYF.

DNA for the CDR3: TGTGCCAGCAGTGAACGTAGCAATCAGCCCCAGCATTTT. Protein: CASSERSNQPQHF. The chain employs TRBV6-1 and TRBJ1-5; D is unclear. Trimming shortened V by 2 bases and J by 0 bases, and 2 bases separated the two germline ends. The CDR3 loop spans 13 amino acids. CDR1 MNHNS and CDR2 SASEGT come from the germline V gene.

This clone has just one count. The V call is TRBV10-1, the J call TRBJ2-1; no clear D. CDR3 length: 14 residues. With 0 bases removed from V and 9 bases from J, the gap between germline ends came to 12 bases. Germline V gene sequence: CDR1 WNHNN, CDR2 SYGVQD (reference sequence). The CDR3 loop is CASSESSEKTEQFF. Here the CDR3 DNA reads TGCGCCAGCAGTGAGTCAAGTGAGAAAACTGAGCAGTTCTTC.

The chain has TRBV9 and TRBJ1-1, with TRBD1 matching over 8 bases. The CDR3 runs to 16 residues. The V gene's germline CDR1 is SGDLS and CDR2 YYNGEE. V trimming: 0 bases; J trimming: 1 base; junction bases outside the gene matches: 5. Here the CDR3 reads CASSVVPGTGNTEAFF. CDR3 bases: TGTGCCAGCAGCGTAGTTCCCGGGACAGGGAACACTGAAGCTTTCTTT.

There are a few counts of this clone. This chain joins TRBV4-1 and TRBJ1-6; D unresolved. The germline CDR1 and CDR2 sequences are MGHRA and YSYEKL. The CDR3 totals 14 residues. Between the trimmed V and J ends, which lost 0 bases and 9 bases, there was a span of 9 bases. The CDR3 DNA follows: TGCGCCAGCAGCCAAGAATTCGTAGGTTCACCCCTCCACTTT. Its protein is CASSQEFVGSPLHF.

V usage is TRBV2 and J usage is TRBJ1-5, with no clear D. This CDR3 spans 14 amino acids. The ends were cut back, 5 bases at V and 1 base at J, with 9 bases in the middle. CDR1 is SNHLY, CDR2 FYNNEI, per germline. CDR3 nucleotide sequence: TGTGCCAGCAGTCCGTGGTTGAGCAATCAGCCCCAGCATTTT. Translating gives CASSPWLSNQPQHF. Combining the CDR3 with reference TRBV2 and TRBJ1-5 gives the whole variable domain EPEVTQTPSHQVTQMGQEVILRCVPISNHLYFYWYRQILGQKVEFLVSFYNNEISEKSEIFDDQFSVERPDGSNFTLKIRSTKLEDSAMYFCASSPWLSNQPQHFGDGTRLSIL.

The chain couples TRBV6-5 to TRBJ2-7; tentatively, D is TRBD2 (6 bases). The CDR3 is 14 amino acids. Germline V gives CDR1 MNHEY, CDR2 SVGAGI. Trimming stripped 4 bases from V and 0 bases from J, with 10 bases between. DNA of the CDR3: TGTGCCAGCAGTTCTACTAGCCACTCCTACGAGCAGTACTTC. This encodes CASSSTSHSYEQYF.

The V gene is TRBV28, the J gene TRBJ2-7; D might be TRBD1 (5 bases). The germline CDR1 and CDR2 sequences are MDHEN and SYDVKM. This CDR3 region has 14 residues. Between the trimmed V and J ends, which lost 5 bases and 2 bases, there was a span of 13 bases. Written as DNA, the CDR3 is TGTGCCAGCAGTGCTCAAGACAGAACCTACGAGCAGTACTTC. It translates to CASSAQDRTYEQYF. Looking up the rest from reference TRBV28 and TRBJ2-7 gives the full variable domain: DVKVTQSSRYLVKRTGEKVFLECVQDMDHENMFWYRQDPGLGLRLIYFSYDVKMKEKGDIPEGYSVSREKKERFSLILESASTNQTSMYLCASSAQDRTYEQYFGPGTRLTVT.

This chain connects TRBV7-9 to TRBJ2-3; a weak D match, TRBD1 (6 bases). The CDR3 contains 16 residues. Trimming left V 1 base short and J 3 bases short, with 14 bases between. Germline CDR1 SEHNR, CDR2 FQNEAQ (reference sequence). The DNA of the CDR3 is TGTGCCAGCAGCTTAGGGTTGGCAGGGGTAACAGATACGCAGTATTTT. Translated: CASSLGLAGVTDTQYF.

The genes are TRBV28 and TRBJ1-1, with TRBD1 matching 8 bases. Germline V gene sequence: CDR1 MDHEN, CDR2 SYDVKM. The length of the CDR3 is 14 residues. The J segment lost 6 bases and the V segment lost 2 bases, leaving 5 bases of the junction unmatched. CDR3 loop: CASSLPDRVAEAFF. CDR3 bases: TGTGCCAGCAGTTTACCGGACAGGGTCGCTGAAGCTTTCTTT.

The V and J genes are TRBV7-9 and TRBJ1-4; D may be TRBD1 (5 bases). This CDR3 comprises 14 residues. Trimming left V 3 bases short and J 8 bases short, with 13 bases between. The germline V gene has CDR1 SEHNR and CDR2 FQNEAQ (reference sequence). Written as DNA, the CDR3 is TGTGCCAGCAGCTTTGGGACCTCGGGGGAAAAACTGTTTTTT. It specifies CASSFGTSGEKLFF. Complete variable domain (other parts from reference TRBV7-9 and TRBJ1-4): DTGVSQNPRHKITKRGQNVTFRCDPISEHNRLYWYRQTLGQGPEFLTYFQNEAQLEKSRLLSDRFSAERPKGSFSTLEIQRTEQGDSAMYLCASSFGTSGEKLFFGSGTQLSVL.